The rows below give T cell receptor beta chains drawn from one sample of a study of T cells after yellow fever vaccination. From the 5' RACE reads, TCRdb called clonotypes with MiXCR, one entry per CDR3 protein. The top ten hold 1% to 1.2% of the sample, which has around 230,000 distinct CDR3 sequences, approximately 6.7% seen once. The sequenced sample was CD4+ T cells sorted from PBMCs, obtained on the day of the yellow fever booster vaccination. The receptor source for this set is a man aged 30-40 years who received the YFV17D yellow fever vaccine. Both conserved end residues are part of each CDR3. The order of the fields is D gene, J gene, clone size, V gene, CDR3 protein, CDR3 DNA. The D gene is left open where the match is weak. Clone size is given for some rows only: seen once, a few or many times, or a class if the clone is expanded.

D gene: TRBD1; J gene: TRBJ2-5; clone size: NA; V gene: TRBV20-1; CDR3 protein: CSARSSKGQGQETQYF; CDR3 DNA: TGCAGTGCTAGATCTAGTAAGGGACAGGGGCAAGAGACCCAGTACTTC
D gene: TRBD2; J gene: TRBJ2-1; clone size: NA; V gene: TRBV20-1; CDR3 protein: CSAMREGLVGEQFF; CDR3 DNA: TGCAGTGCTATGCGGGAGGGCCTGGTAGGTGAGCAGTTCTTC
D gene: NA; J gene: TRBJ2-7; clone size: few; V gene: TRBV5-1; CDR3 protein: CASSPGTDNEQYF; CDR3 DNA: TGCGCCAGCAGCCCCGGGACGGACAACGAGCAGTACTTC
D gene: NA; J gene: TRBJ2-1; clone size: NA; V gene: TRBV6-2/TRBV6-3; CDR3 protein: CASSPQYNEQFF; CDR3 DNA: TGTGCCAGCAGCCCGCAGTACAATGAGCAGTTCTTC
D gene: TRBD2; J gene: TRBJ2-7; clone size: many; V gene: TRBV5-1; CDR3 protein: CASSLGLAGSYEQYF; CDR3 DNA: TGCGCCAGCAGCTTAGGACTAGCGGGAAGTTACGAGCAGTACTTC
D gene: TRBD1; J gene: TRBJ1-5; clone size: NA; V gene: TRBV7-8; CDR3 protein: CASSLVAGTGNQPQHF; CDR3 DNA: TGTGCCAGCAGCTTAGTAGCTGGGACAGGGAATCAGCCCCAGCATTTT
D gene: NA; J gene: TRBJ2-1; clone size: many; V gene: TRBV20-1; CDR3 protein: CSANSYNEQFF; CDR3 DNA: TGCAGTGCCAACAGCTACAATGAGCAGTTCTTC
D gene: NA; J gene: TRBJ2-2; clone size: few; V gene: TRBV6-5; CDR3 protein: CASSYSGAPGELFF; CDR3 DNA: TGTGCCAGCAGTTACTCAGGGGCACCCGGGGAGCTGTTTTTT
D gene: NA; J gene: TRBJ1-5; clone size: many; V gene: TRBV10-3; CDR3 protein: CAISGQPRNQPQHF; CDR3 DNA: TGTGCCATCAGCGGGCAGCCAAGGAATCAGCCCCAGCATTTT
D gene: NA; J gene: TRBJ2-3; clone size: NA; V gene: TRBV2; CDR3 protein: CASSVGGLSTDTQYF; CDR3 DNA: TGTGCCAGCAGTGTGGGCGGACTGAGCACAGATACGCAGTATTTT
D gene: NA; J gene: TRBJ2-5; clone size: many; V gene: TRBV7-2; CDR3 protein: CASSTTRETQYF; CDR3 DNA: TGTGCCAGCAGCACAACTAGGGAGACCCAGTACTTC
D gene: NA; J gene: TRBJ2-3; clone size: few; V gene: TRBV28; CDR3 protein: CASSDSGGFGTQYF; CDR3 DNA: TGTGCCAGCAGTGACTCGGGTGGGTTTGGTACGCAGTATTTT
D gene: TRBD1; J gene: TRBJ2-1; clone size: NA; V gene: TRBV5-1; CDR3 protein: CASSLGADRGQFF; CDR3 DNA: TGCGCCAGCAGCTTGGGAGCAGACAGGGGGCAGTTCTTC
D gene: TRBD2; J gene: TRBJ2-5; clone size: few; V gene: TRBV7-6; CDR3 protein: CASSLGISGRKETQYF; CDR3 DNA: TGTGCCAGCAGCTTAGGTATTAGCGGGAGAAAAGAGACCCAGTACTTC
D gene: NA; J gene: TRBJ2-7; clone size: NA; V gene: TRBV7-9; CDR3 protein: CASSLEGGIDYEQYF; CDR3 DNA: TGTGCCAGCAGCTTAGAGGGCGGGATTGACTACGAGCAGTACTTC
D gene: NA; J gene: TRBJ1-3; clone size: NA; V gene: TRBV4-3; CDR3 protein: CASSQEHSGNTIYF; CDR3 DNA: TGCGCCAGCAGCCAAGAGCACTCTGGAAACACCATATATTTT
D gene: NA; J gene: TRBJ2-3; clone size: few; V gene: TRBV21-1; CDR3 protein: CASSKALGGDRGRDTQYF; CDR3 DNA: TGTGCCAGCAGCAAAGCGCTCGGAGGGGACAGGGGTAGAGATACGCAGTATTTT
D gene: NA; J gene: TRBJ2-7; clone size: NA; V gene: TRBV3-1; CDR3 protein: CASSRRGASEQYF; CDR3 DNA: TGTGCCAGCAGCCGAAGGGGCGCCTCCGAGCAGTACTTC
D gene: TRBD1; J gene: TRBJ1-2; clone size: many; V gene: TRBV18; CDR3 protein: CASSLGTGEYGYTF; CDR3 DNA: TGTGCCAGCTCACTTGGGACAGGGGAGTATGGCTACACCTTC
D gene: TRBD1; J gene: TRBJ2-7; clone size: NA; V gene: TRBV20-1; CDR3 protein: CSARDPGQSYEQYF; CDR3 DNA: TGCAGTGCTAGGGACCCGGGACAGTCCTACGAGCAGTACTTC
D gene: NA; J gene: TRBJ2-1; clone size: NA; V gene: TRBV20-1; CDR3 protein: CSAVGRVSNEQFF; CDR3 DNA: TGCAGTGCTGTTGGTAGAGTATCCAATGAGCAGTTCTTC
D gene: TRBD2; J gene: TRBJ2-5; clone size: NA; V gene: TRBV6-2/TRBV6-3; CDR3 protein: CASSYSRSSGQETQYF; CDR3 DNA: TGTGCCAGCAGTTACTCGAGGTCTAGCGGACAAGAGACCCAGTACTTC
D gene: NA; J gene: TRBJ2-1; clone size: NA; V gene: TRBV28; CDR3 protein: CASRSGRVPQQFF; CDR3 DNA: TGTGCCAGCAGGAGCGGGCGGGTCCCCCAGCAGTTCTTC
D gene: NA; J gene: TRBJ2-7; clone size: few; V gene: TRBV20-1; CDR3 protein: CSARGDTPGSYEQYF; CDR3 DNA: TGCAGTGCTAGAGGCGACACCCCGGGGTCCTACGAGCAGTACTTC
D gene: TRBD2; J gene: TRBJ2-7; clone size: NA; V gene: TRBV3-1; CDR3 protein: CASRPGTSGRYEQYF; CDR3 DNA: TGTGCCAGCAGACCCGGGACTAGCGGGAGGTACGAGCAGTACTTC
D gene: NA; J gene: TRBJ2-4; clone size: few; V gene: TRBV7-2; CDR3 protein: CASSVKAGAKNIQYF; CDR3 DNA: TGTGCCAGCAGCGTAAAAGCGGGAGCCAAAAACATTCAGTACTTC
D gene: NA; J gene: TRBJ2-2; clone size: many; V gene: TRBV27; CDR3 protein: CASRAAGELFF; CDR3 DNA: TGTGCCAGCAGGGCCGCCGGGGAGCTGTTTTTT
D gene: NA; J gene: TRBJ2-2; clone size: many; V gene: TRBV12-3/TRBV12-4; CDR3 protein: CASSPVGGGSGELFF; CDR3 DNA: TGTGCCAGCAGTCCCGTCGGAGGGGGCTCAGGGGAGCTGTTTTTT
D gene: NA; J gene: TRBJ1-5; clone size: few; V gene: TRBV18; CDR3 protein: CASSPNQISNQPQHF; CDR3 DNA: TGTGCCAGCTCACCGAATCAGATTAGCAATCAGCCCCAGCATTTT
D gene: NA; J gene: TRBJ2-3; clone size: many; V gene: TRBV2; CDR3 protein: CASSEALTPDTQYF; CDR3 DNA: TGTGCCAGCAGTGAAGCGCTTACCCCAGATACGCAGTATTTT